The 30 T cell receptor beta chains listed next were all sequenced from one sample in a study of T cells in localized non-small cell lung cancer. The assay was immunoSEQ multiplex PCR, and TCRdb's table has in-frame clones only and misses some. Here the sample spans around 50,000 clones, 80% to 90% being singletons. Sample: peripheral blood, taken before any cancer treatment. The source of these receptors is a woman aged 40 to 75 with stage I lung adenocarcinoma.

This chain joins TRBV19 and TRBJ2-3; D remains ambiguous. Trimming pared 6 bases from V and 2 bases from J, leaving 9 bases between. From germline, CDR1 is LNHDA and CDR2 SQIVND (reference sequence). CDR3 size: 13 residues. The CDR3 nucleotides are TGTGCCAGTAGCGGGCTATACACAGATACGCAGTATTTT. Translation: CASSGLYTDTQYF.

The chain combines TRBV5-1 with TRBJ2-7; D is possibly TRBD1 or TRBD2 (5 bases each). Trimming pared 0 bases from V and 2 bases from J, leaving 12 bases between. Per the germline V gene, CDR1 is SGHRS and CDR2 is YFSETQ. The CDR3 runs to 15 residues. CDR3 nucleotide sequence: TGCGCCAGCAGCTTGGTGCCGGGGACCACCTACGAGCAGTACTTC. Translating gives CASSLVPGTTYEQYF.

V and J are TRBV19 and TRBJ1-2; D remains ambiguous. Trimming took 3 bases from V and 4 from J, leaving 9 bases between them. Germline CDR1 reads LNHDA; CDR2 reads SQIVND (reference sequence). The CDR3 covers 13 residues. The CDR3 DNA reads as TGTGCCAGTAGTATCGCCACGTTCTATGGCTACACCTTC. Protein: CASSIATFYGYTF.

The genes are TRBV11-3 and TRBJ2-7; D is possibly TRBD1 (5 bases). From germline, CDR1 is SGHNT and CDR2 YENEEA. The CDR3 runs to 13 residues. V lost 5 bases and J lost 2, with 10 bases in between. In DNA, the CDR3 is TGTGCCAGCAGCAAGCAGGGAACCTACGAGCAGTACTTC. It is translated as CASSKQGTYEQYF.

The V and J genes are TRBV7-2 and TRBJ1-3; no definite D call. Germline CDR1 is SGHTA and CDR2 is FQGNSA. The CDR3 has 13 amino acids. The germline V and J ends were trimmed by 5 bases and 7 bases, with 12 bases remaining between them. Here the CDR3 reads CASSTDPINTIYF. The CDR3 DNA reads TGTGCCAGCAGCACCGACCCGATCAACACCATATATTTT.

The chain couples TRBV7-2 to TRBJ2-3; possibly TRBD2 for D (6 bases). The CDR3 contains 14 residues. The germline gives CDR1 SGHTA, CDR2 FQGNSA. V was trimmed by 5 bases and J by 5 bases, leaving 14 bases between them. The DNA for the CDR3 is TGTGCCAGCAGCCCCTCGACTAGGGGAGATACGCAGTATTTT. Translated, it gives CASSPSTRGDTQYF.

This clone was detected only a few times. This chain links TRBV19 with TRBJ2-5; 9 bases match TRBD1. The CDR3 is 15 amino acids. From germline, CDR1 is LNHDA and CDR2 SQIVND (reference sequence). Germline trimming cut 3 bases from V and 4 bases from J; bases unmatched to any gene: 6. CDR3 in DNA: TGTGCCAGTAGTATGGGACAGGGATTTGGAGAGACCCAGTACTTC. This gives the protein CASSMGQGFGETQYF.

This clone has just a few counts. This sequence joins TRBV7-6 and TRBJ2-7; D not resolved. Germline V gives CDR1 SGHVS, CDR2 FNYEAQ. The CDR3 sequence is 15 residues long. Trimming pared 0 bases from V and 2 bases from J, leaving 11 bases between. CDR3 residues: CASSLAHHSTYEQYF. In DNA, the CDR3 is TGTGCCAGCAGCTTAGCGCATCACAGTACCTACGAGCAGTACTTC.

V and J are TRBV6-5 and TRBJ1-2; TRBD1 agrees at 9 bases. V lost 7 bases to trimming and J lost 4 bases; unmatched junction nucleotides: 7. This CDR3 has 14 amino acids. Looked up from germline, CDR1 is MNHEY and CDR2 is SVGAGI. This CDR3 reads CASKQGAWGYGYTF. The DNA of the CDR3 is TGTGCCAGCAAACAGGGGGCCTGGGGCTATGGCTACACCTTC.

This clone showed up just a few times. The CDR3 loop reads CASSRGNEKLFF. CDR3 in DNA: TGTGCCAGTAGTAGGGGAAATGAAAAACTGTTTTTT. The chain has TRBV19 and TRBJ1-4; D is unresolved. The V gene lost 4 bases and the J gene lost 5 bases, with 5 bases spanning the gap. This CDR3 comprises 12 residues. Per germline, CDR1 LNHDA and CDR2 SQIVND (reference sequence).

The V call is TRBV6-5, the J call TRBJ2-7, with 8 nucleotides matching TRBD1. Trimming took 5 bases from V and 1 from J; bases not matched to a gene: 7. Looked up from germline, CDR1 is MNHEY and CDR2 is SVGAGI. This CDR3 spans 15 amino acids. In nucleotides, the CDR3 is TGTGCCAGCAGTGGACCCGGGACAGGATCCTACGAGCAGTACTTC. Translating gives CASSGPGTGSYEQYF.

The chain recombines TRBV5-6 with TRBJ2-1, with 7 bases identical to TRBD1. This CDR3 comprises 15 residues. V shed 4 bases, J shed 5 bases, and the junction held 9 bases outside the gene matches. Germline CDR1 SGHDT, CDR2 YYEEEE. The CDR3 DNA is TGTGCCAGCAGCCTTATTCACGGGACAGACAATGAGCAGTTCTTC. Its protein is CASSLIHGTDNEQFF. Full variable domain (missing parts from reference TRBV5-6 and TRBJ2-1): DAGVTQSPTHLIKTRGQQVTLRCSPKSGHDTVSWYQQALGQGPQFIFQYYEEEERQRGNFPDRFSGHQFPNYSSELNVNALLLGDSALYLCASSLIHGTDNEQFFGPGTRLTVL.

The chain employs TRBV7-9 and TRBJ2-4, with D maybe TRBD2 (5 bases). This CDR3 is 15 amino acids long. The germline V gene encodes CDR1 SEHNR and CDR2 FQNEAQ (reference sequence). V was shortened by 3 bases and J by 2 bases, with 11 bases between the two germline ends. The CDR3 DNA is TGTGCCAGCAGCTTTCCGACGGGGACCAAAAACATTCAGTACTTC. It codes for CASSFPTGTKNIQYF.

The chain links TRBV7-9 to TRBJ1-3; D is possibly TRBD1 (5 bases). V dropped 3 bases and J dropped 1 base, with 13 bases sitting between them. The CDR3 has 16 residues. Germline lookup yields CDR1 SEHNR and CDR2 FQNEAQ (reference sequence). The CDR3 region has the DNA TGTGCCAGCAGCTTGGGCTCAGGGCTATCTGGAAACACCATATATTTT. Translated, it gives CASSLGSGLSGNTIYF.

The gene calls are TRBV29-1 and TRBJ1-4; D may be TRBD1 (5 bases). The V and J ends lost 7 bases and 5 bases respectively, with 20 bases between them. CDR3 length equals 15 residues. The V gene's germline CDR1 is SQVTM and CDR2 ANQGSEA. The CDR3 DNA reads TGCAGCGCGCAAACCTACAGGAGTAGCAATGAAAAACTGTTTTTT. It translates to CSAQTYRSSNEKLFF. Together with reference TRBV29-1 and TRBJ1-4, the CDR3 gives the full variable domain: SAVISQKPSRDICQRGTSLTIQCQVDSQVTMMFWYRQQPGQSLTLIATANQGSEATYESGFVIDKFPISRPNLTFSTLTVSNMSPEDSSIYLCSAQTYRSSNEKLFFGSGTQLSVL.

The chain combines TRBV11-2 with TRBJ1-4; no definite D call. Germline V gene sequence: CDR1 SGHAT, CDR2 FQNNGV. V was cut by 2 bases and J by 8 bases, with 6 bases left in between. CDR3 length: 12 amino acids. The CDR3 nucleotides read TGTGCCAGCAGCTTACGGGGAGAAAAACTGTTTTTT. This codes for CASSLRGEKLFF. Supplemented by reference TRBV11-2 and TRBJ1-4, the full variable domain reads EAGVAQSPRYKIIEKRQSVAFWCNPISGHATLYWYQQILGQGPKLLIQFQNNGVVDDSQLPKDRFSAERLKGVDSTLKIQPAKLEDSAVYLCASSLRGEKLFFGSGTQLSVL.

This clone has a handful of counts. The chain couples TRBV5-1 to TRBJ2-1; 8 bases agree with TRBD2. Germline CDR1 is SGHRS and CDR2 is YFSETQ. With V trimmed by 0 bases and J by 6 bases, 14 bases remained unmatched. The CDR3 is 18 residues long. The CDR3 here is CASSLALDTSGIFNEQFF. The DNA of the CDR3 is TGCGCCAGCAGCTTGGCCCTAGATACTAGCGGTATTTTCAATGAGCAGTTCTTC.

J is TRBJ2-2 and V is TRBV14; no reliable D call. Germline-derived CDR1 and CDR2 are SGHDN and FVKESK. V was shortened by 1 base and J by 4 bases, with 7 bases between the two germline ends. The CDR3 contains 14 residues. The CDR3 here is CASSQVFVTGELFF. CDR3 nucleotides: TGTGCCAGCAGCCAAGTTTTCGTCACCGGGGAGCTGTTTTTT.

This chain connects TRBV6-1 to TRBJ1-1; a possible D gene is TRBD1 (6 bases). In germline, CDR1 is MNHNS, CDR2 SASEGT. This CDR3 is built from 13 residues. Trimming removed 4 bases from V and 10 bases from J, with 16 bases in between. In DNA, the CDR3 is TGTGCCAGCAGTGGTTTGACAGTGGGGGCAGCTTTCTTT. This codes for CASSGLTVGAAFF.

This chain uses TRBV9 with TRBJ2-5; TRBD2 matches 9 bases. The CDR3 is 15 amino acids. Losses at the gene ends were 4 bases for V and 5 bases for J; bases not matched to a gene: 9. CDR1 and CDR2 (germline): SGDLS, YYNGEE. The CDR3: CASSSRGGGAETQYF. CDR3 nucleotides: TGTGCCAGCAGCTCCAGAGGCGGGGGGGCGGAGACCCAGTACTTC.

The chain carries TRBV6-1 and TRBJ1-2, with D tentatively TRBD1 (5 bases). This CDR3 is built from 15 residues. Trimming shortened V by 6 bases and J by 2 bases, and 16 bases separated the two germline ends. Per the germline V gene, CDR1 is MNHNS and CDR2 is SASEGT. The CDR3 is CASSQYPGPNYGYTF. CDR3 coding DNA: TGTGCCAGCAGCCAATACCCGGGACCAAACTATGGCTACACCTTC.

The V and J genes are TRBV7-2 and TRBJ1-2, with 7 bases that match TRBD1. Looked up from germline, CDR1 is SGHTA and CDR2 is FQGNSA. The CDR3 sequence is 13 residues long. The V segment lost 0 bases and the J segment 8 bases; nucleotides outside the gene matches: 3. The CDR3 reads CASSLATGYGYTF. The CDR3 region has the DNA TGTGCCAGCAGCTTAGCGACAGGGTACGGCTACACCTTC.

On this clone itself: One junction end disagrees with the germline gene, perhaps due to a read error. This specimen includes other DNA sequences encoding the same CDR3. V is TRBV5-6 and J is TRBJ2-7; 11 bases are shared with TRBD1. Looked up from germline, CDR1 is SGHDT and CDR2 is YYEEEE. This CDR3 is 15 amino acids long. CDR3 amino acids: CASSLNGQGAYEQYF. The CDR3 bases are TGTGCCAGTAGCTTGAACGGACAGGGGGCTTACGAGCAGTACTTC.

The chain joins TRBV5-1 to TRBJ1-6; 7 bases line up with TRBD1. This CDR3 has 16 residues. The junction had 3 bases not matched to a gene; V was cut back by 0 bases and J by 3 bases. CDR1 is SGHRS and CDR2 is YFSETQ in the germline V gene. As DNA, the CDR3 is TGCGCCAGCAGCTTGGTCCCAGGGGGCTATAATTCACCCCTCCACTTT. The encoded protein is CASSLVPGGYNSPLHF.

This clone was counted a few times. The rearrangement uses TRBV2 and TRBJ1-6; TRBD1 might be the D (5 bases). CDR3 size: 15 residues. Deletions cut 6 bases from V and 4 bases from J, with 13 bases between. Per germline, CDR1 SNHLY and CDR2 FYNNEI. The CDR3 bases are TGTGCCAGCAGGCAGCGGGGCATGTATAATTCACCCCTCCACTTT. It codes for CASRQRGMYNSPLHF.

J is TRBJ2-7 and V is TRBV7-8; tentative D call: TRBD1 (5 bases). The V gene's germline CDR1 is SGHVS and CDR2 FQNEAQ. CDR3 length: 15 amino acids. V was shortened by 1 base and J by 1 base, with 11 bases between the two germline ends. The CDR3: CASSLVQGNSYEQYF. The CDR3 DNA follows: TGTGCCAGCAGCTTAGTTCAGGGTAATTCCTACGAGCAGTACTTC.

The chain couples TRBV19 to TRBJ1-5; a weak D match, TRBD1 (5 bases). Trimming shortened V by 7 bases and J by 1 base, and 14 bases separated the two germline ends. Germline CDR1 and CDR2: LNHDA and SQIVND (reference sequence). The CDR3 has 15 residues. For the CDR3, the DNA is TGTGCCAGTACCCGGGACCTTGGGAGCAATCAGCCCCAGCATTTT. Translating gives CASTRDLGSNQPQHF.

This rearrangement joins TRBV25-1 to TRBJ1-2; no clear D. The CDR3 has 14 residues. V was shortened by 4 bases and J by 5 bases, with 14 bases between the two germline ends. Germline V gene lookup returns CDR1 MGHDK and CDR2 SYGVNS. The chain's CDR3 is CASSGSPPAYGYTF. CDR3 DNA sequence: TGTGCCAGCAGTGGAAGCCCGCCGGCATATGGCTACACCTTC.

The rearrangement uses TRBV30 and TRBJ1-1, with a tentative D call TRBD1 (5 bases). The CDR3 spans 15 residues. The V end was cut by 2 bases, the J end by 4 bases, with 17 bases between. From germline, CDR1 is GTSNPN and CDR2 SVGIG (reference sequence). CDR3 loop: CAWSLSGTPVTEAFF. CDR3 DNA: TGTGCCTGGAGTCTTTCCGGGACCCCGGTCACTGAAGCTTTCTTT.

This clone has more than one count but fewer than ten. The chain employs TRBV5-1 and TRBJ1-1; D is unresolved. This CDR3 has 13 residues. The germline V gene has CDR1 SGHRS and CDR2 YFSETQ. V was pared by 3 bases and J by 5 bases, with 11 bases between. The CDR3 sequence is CASSSGRLTEAFF. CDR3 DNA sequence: TGCGCCAGCAGCTCCGGGCGGTTAACTGAAGCTTTCTTT.